The rows below give T cell receptor beta chains drawn from one sample of a study of cytomegalovirus exposure and HLA in healthy donors. TCRdb's table, derived via immunoSEQ multiplex PCR, lists solely in-frame clones and lacks some. The profile shows about 330,000 clones, around 90% of them singletons. Sequencing was carried out using PBMCs. These receptors all come from a woman aged 25 to 39 in good health and CMV-seropositive. Both conserved end residues are part of each CDR3. D genes are given only for firm matches. Clone size is given for some rows only: seen once, a few or many times, or a class if the clone is expanded.

abundance	j_gene	d_gene	v_gene	CDR3aa	CDR3nt
-	TRBJ2-3	-	TRBV2	CASRTGTDTQYF	TGTGCCAGCAGGACAGGCACAGATACGCAGTATTTT
-	TRBJ2-1	-	TRBV27	CASSPRGGLTYNEQFF	TGTGCCAGCAGTCCCCGGGGTGGGTTGACCTACAATGAGCAGTTCTTC
once	TRBJ1-2	-	TRBV6-6	CASSYEGGGYGYTF	TGTGCCAGCAGTTACGAAGGAGGAGGCTATGGCTACACCTTC
once	TRBJ2-7	-	TRBV2	CASMVAEISYEQYF	TGTGCCAGCATGGTGGCGGAGATCTCCTACGAGCAGTACTTC
-	TRBJ2-3	TRBD2	TRBV9	CASSPGLVSTDTQYF	TGTGCCAGCAGCCCGGGACTAGTTAGCACAGATACGCAGTATTTT
-	TRBJ1-2	-	TRBV4-2	CASSQDFGLDGYTF	TGTGCCAGCAGCCAAGATTTTGGGCTAGATGGCTACACCTTC
-	TRBJ2-5	TRBD1	TRBV30	CARQGHQETQYF	TGTGCCCGACAGGGCCACCAAGAGACCCAGTACTTC
-	TRBJ2-7	TRBD1	TRBV4-3	CASSQEIDREYEQYF	TGCGCCAGCAGCCAAGAAATCGACAGGGAGTACGAGCAGTACTTC
-	TRBJ2-7	TRBD2	TRBV4-2	CASSQDVASGNGEQYF	TGTGCCAGCAGCCAAGATGTGGCTAGCGGGAATGGGGAGCAGTACTTC
-	TRBJ2-6	-	TRBV27	CASSLDGANVLTF	TGTGCCAGCAGTTTAGATGGGGCCAACGTCCTGACTTTC
-	TRBJ2-3	-	TRBV7-2	CASSLSSGVTDTQYF	TGTGCCAGCAGCTTATCGTCAGGGGTTACAGATACGCAGTATTTT
-	TRBJ1-5	-	TRBV6-1	CASNPVENQPQHF	TGTGCCAGCAACCCTGTTGAGAATCAGCCCCAGCATTTT
once	TRBJ2-1	TRBD1	TRBV7-6	CASSLGGGLNEQFF	TGTGCCAGCAGCTTAGGAGGGGGCCTGAATGAGCAGTTCTTC
-	TRBJ1-2	TRBD1	TRBV30	CAWTSIGDRGRKGYTF	TGTGCCTGGACGAGCATCGGGGACAGGGGGCGTAAGGGCTACACCTTC
-	TRBJ2-7	-	TRBV28	CASSSAYEQYF	TGTGCCAGCAGTTCGGCCTACGAGCAGTACTTC
-	TRBJ1-2	-	TRBV28	CASSFRQPGDGYTF	TGTGCCAGCAGTTTTCGTCAGCCAGGGGATGGCTACACCTTC
-	TRBJ1-1	-	TRBV6-1	CASSEAIGANTEAFF	TGTGCCAGCAGTGAAGCAATAGGGGCGAACACTGAAGCTTTCTTT
once	TRBJ2-3	-	TRBV7-9	CASSERDSTDTQYF	TGTGCCAGCAGCGAGAGGGACTCTACAGATACGCAGTATTTT
-	TRBJ1-1	-	TRBV29-1	CSVGRTARNTEAFF	TGCAGCGTTGGCCGGACAGCGAGGAACACTGAAGCTTTCTTT
-	TRBJ2-5	TRBD2	TRBV2	CASSDTSGVGTQYF	TGTGCCAGCAGTGATACTAGCGGGGTTGGAACCCAGTACTTC
-	TRBJ2-3	TRBD2	TRBV7-6	CASSLGPWTSGGGSTDTQYF	TGTGCCAGCAGCTTAGGCCCCTGGACTAGCGGGGGGGGAAGCACAGATACGCAGTATTTT
once	TRBJ2-1	TRBD2	TRBV5-1	CASRPLAGGYNEQFF	TGCGCCAGCAGACCTCTAGCGGGGGGGTACAATGAGCAGTTCTTC
-	TRBJ2-7	TRBD1	TRBV7-2	CASSRQGWSEQYF	TGTGCCAGCAGCCGACAGGGTTGGAGCGAGCAGTACTTC
-	TRBJ1-4	-	TRBV2	CAKTEGEKLFF	TGTGCCAAAACGGAGGGTGAAAAACTGTTTTTT
-	TRBJ1-1	-	TRBV28	CASSLSPGLNTEAFF	TGTGCCAGCAGTTTGTCTCCCGGACTGAACACTGAAGCTTTCTTT